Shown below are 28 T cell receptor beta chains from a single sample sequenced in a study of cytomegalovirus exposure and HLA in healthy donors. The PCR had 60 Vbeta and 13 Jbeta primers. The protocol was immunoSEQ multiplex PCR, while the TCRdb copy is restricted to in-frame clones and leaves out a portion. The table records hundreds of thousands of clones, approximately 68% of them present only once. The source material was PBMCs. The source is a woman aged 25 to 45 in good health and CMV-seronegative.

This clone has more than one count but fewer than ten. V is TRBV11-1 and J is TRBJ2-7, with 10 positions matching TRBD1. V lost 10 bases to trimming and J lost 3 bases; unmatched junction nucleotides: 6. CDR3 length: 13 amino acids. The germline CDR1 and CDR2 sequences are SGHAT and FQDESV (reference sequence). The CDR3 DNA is TGTGCCACCGGGCGGGACAGGGGCTACGAGCAGTACTTC. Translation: CATGRDRGYEQYF.

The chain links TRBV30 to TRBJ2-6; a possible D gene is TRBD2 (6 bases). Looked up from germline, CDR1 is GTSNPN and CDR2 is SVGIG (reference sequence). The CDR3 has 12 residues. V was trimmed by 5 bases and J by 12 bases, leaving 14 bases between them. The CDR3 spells CAWGRGESVLTF. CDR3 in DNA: TGTGCCTGGGGGCGGGGAGAAAGCGTCCTGACTTTC. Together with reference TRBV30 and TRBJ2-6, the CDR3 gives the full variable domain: SQTIHQWPATLVQPVGSPLSLECTVEGTSNPNLYWYRQAAGRGLQLLFYSVGIGQISSEVPQNLSASRPQDRQFILSSKKLLLSDSGFYLCAWGRGESVLTFGAGSRLTVL.

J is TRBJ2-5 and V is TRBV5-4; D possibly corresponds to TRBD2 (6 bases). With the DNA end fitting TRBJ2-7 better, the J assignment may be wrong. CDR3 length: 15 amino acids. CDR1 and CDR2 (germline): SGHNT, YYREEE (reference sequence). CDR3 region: CASSTQRGTQYEQYF. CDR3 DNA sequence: TGTGCCAGCAGCACCCAGAGAGGGACTCAATACGAGCAGTACTTC.

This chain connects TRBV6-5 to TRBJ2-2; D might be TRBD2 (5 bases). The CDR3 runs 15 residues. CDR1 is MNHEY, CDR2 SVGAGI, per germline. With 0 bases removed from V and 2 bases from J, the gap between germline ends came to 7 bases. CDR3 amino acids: CASSYSTGNTGELFF. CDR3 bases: TGTGCCAGCAGTTACTCGACGGGAAACACCGGGGAGCTGTTTTTT.

The CDR3 region has the DNA TGTGCCAGCAGCTTTTCGGGGGGGGGCTACGAGCAGTACTTC. Its protein is CASSFSGGGYEQYF. The J gene is TRBJ2-5, the V gene TRBV13; 8 nucleotides match TRBD2. The J call may be faulty, since TRBJ2-7 better matches the DNA end. CDR1 is PRHDT, CDR2 FYEKMQ, per germline (reference sequence). The CDR3 is made up of 14 amino acids.

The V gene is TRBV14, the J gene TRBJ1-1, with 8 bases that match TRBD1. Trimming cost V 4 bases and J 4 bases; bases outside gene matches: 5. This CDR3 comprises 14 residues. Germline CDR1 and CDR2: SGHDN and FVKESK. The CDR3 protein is CASSLTTGVTEAFF. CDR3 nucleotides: TGTGCCAGCAGCCTTACGACAGGGGTCACTGAAGCTTTCTTT. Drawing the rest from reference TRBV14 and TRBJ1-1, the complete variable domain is EAGVTQFPSHSVIEKGQTVTLRCDPISGHDNLYWYRRVMGKEIKFLLHFVKESKQDESGMPNNRFLAERTGGTYSTLKVQPAELEDSGVYFCASSLTTGVTEAFFGQGTRLTVV.

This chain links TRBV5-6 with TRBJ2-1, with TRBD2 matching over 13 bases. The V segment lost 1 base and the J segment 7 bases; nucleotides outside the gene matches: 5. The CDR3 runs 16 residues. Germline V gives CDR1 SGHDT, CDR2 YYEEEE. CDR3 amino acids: CASSLPTSGRENEQFF. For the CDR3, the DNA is TGTGCCAGCAGCTTGCCCACTAGCGGGAGGGAGAATGAGCAGTTCTTC. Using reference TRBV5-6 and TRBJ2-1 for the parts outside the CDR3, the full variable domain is DAGVTQSPTHLIKTRGQQVTLRCSPKSGHDTVSWYQQALGQGPQFIFQYYEEEERQRGNFPDRFSGHQFPNYSSELNVNALLLGDSALYLCASSLPTSGRENEQFFGPGTRLTVL.

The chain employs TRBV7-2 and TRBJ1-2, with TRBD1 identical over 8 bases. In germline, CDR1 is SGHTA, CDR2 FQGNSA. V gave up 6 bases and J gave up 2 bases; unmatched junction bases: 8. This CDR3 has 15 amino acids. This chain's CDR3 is CASRDSDRANYGYTF. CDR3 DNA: TGTGCCAGCAGGGACTCGGACAGGGCGAACTATGGCTACACCTTC.

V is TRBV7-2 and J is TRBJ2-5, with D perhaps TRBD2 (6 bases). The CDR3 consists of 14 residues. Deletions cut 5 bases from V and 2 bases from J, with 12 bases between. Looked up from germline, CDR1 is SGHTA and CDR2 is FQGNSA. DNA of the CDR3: TGTGCCAGCAGCCGGGACTTCGGACAAGAGACCCAGTACTTC. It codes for CASSRDFGQETQYF.

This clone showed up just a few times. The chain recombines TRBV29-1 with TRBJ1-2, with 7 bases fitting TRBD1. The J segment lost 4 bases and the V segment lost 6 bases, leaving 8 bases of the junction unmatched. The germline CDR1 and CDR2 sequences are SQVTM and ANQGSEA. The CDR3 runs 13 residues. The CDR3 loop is CSVDDRESYGYTF. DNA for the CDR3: TGCAGCGTAGACGACAGGGAGAGCTATGGCTACACCTTC.

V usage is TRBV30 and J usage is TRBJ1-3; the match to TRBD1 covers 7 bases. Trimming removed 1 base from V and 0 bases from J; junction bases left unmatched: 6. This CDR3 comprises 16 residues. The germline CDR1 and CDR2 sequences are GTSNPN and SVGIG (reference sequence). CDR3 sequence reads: CAWSGGTANSGNTIYF. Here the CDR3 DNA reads TGTGCCTGGAGTGGGGGGACAGCCAACTCTGGAAACACCATATATTTT.

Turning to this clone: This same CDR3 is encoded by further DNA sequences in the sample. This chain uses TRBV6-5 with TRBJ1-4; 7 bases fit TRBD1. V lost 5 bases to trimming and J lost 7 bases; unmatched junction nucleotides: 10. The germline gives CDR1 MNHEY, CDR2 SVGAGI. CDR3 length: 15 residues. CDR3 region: CASSPARGRFEKLFF. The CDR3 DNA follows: TGTGCCAGCAGTCCTGCTAGGGGGCGCTTTGAAAAACTGTTTTTT.

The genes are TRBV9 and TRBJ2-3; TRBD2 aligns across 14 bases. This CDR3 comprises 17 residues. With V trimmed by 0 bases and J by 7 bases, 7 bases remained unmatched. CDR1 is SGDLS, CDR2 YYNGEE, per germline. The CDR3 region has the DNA TGTGCCAGCAGCGTAGAATCGGGGACTAGCGGGAGACATACGCAGTATTTT. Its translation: CASSVESGTSGRHTQYF.

The CDR3 sequence is CASSILRQRGGTEAFF. The CDR3 DNA reads TGTGCCAGTAGTATCCTTCGACAGCGCGGCGGCACTGAAGCTTTCTTT. This chain joins TRBV19 and TRBJ1-1; TRBD1 might be the D (5 bases). Germline assignment: CDR1 LNHDA and CDR2 SQIVND (reference sequence). V was shortened by 3 bases and J by 4 bases, with 18 bases between the two germline ends. The CDR3 is 16 residues long.

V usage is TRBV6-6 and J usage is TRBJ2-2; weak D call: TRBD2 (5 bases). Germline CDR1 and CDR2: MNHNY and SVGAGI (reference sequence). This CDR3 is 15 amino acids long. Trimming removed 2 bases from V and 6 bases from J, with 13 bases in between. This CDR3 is CASSYIGLDAGELFF. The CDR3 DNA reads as TGTGCCAGCAGTTACATCGGACTGGACGCCGGGGAGCTGTTTTTT.

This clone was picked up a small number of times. The CDR3 coding sequence is TGTGCCAGCAGGTATAGCGGTAGAAGGAATGAGCAGTTCTTC. Residues: CASRYSGRRNEQFF. The chain uses TRBV6-1 and TRBJ2-1; a possible D gene is TRBD2 (6 bases). The V gene lost 6 bases and the J gene lost 7 bases, with 16 bases spanning the gap. Germline V gives CDR1 MNHNS, CDR2 SASEGT. The CDR3 is 14 amino acids.

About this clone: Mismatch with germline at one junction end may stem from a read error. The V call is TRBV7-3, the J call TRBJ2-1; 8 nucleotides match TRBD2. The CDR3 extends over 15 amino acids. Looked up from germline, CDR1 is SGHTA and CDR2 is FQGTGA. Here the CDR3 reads CTSSLNLGTSNEQFF. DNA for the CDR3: TGTACCAGCAGCTTAAATTTAGGGACTAGCAATGAGCAGTTCTTC.

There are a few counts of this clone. CDR3 amino acids: CASSLAPGSYEQYF. CDR3 coding DNA: TGTGCCAGCAGTTTGGCCCCCGGGTCCTACGAGCAGTACTTC. The chain recombines TRBV6-5 with TRBJ2-7; D is undetermined. CDR1 MNHEY and CDR2 SVGAGI come from the germline V gene. With 4 bases removed from V and 1 base from J, the gap between germline ends came to 11 bases. CDR3 length: 14 amino acids.

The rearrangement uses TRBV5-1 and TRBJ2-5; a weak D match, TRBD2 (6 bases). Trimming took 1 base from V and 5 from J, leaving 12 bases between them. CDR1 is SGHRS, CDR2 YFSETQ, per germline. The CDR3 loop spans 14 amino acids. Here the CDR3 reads CASSLQASVETQYF. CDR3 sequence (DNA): TGCGCCAGCAGCTTGCAGGCTAGCGTTGAGACCCAGTACTTC.

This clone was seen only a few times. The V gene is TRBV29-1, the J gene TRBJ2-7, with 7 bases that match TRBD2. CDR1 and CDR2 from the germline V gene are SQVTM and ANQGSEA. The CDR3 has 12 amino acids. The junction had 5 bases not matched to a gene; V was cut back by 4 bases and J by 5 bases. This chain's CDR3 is CSVGWAGDEQYF. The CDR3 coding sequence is TGCAGCGTTGGTTGGGCGGGGGACGAGCAGTACTTC.

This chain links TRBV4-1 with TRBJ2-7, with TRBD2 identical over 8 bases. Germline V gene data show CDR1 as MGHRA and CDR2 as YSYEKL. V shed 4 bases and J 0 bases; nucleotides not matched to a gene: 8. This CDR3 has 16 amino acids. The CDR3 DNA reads TGCGCCAGCAGCCCCTTGGAGAGCGGGAGCTCCTACGAGCAGTACTTC. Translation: CASSPLESGSSYEQYF.

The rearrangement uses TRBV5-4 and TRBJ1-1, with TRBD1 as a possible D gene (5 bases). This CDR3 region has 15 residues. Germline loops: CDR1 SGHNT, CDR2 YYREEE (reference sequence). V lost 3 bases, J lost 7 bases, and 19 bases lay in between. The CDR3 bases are TGTGCCAGCAGCTCCTCTAGGCAGGGCAATCTTGAAGCTTTCTTT. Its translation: CASSSSRQGNLEAFF.

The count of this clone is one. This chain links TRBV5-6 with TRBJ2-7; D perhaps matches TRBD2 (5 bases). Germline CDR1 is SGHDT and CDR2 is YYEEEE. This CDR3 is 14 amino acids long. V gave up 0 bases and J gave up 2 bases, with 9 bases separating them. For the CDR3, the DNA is TGTGCCAGCAGCTTGGGACTAAGTACCTACGAGCAGTACTTC. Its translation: CASSLGLSTYEQYF.

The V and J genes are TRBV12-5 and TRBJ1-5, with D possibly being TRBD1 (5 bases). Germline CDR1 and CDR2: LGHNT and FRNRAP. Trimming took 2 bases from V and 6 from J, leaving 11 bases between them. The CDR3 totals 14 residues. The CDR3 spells CASGLWGDGQPQHF. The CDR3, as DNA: TGTGCTAGTGGTTTGTGGGGGGATGGTCAGCCCCAGCATTTT. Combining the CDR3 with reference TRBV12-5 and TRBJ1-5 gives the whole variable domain DARVTQTPRHKVTEMGQEVTMRCQPILGHNTVFWYRQTMMQGLELLAYFRNRAPLDDSGMPKDRFSAEMPDATLATLKIQPSEPRDSAVYFCASGLWGDGQPQHFGDGTRLSIL.

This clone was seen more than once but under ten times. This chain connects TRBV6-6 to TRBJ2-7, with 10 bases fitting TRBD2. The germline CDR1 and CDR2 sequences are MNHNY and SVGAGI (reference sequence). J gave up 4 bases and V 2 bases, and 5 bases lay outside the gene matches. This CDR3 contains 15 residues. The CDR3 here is CASSYTGTSDYEQYF. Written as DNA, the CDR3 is TGTGCCAGCAGTTACACCGGGACTAGCGATTACGAGCAGTACTTC.

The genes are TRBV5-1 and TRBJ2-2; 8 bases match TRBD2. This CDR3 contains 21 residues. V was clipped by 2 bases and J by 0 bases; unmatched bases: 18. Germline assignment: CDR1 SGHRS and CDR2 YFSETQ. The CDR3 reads CASSFYWREATPVTNTGELFF. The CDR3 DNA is TGCGCCAGCAGCTTCTATTGGCGGGAGGCGACCCCCGTTACGAACACCGGGGAGCTGTTTTTT.

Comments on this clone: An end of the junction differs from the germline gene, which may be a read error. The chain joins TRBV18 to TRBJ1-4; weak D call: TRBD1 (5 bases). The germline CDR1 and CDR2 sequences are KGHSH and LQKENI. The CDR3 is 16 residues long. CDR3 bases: TGTGCCAGCTCACCACTTCGCCCAGGGTTGAATGAAAAACTGCTTTTT. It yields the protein CASSPLRPGLNEKLLF.

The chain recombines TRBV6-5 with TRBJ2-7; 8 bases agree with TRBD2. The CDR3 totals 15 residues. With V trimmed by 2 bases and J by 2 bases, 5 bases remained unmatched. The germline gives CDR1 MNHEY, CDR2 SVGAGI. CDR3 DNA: TGTGCCAGCAGTTACGAAGCGGGAGAGACCTACGAGCAGTACTTC. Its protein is CASSYEAGETYEQYF.